This TCR beta chain came from a study of technical replicates of blood from a few donors. Method: immunoSEQ multiplex PCR; TCRdb's copy keeps in-frame clones and lacks some. The sample consists of more than 55,000 clones, 92% of them appearing once. The CDR3 sequence is 15 residues long. Germline CDR1 is MDHEN and CDR2 is SYDVKM. Germline trimming cut 7 bases from V and 0 bases from J; bases unmatched to any gene: 8. The gene calls are TRBV28 and TRBJ2-7, with 8 bases lining up with TRBD2. The receptor comes from a human donor in good health. Sequenced sample: T cells isolated from PBMCs. DNA of the CDR3: TGTGCCAGCACCTCTCCGGGACTAGGCTCCTACGAGCAGTACTTC. Its protein product is CASTSPGLGSYEQYF.